Included here is one TCR beta chain sequence, with context. Its specificity is not known. Samples underwent the assay at deep level. Sequencing used immunoSEQ multiplex PCR; TCRdb keeps in-frame clones, though not all of them. The sample yields around 700,000 clones, 74% seen once. The data originate from a study of shared clonotypes between healthy human individuals. Study information: Per-donor plates numbered three CD4 naive, three CD4 memory, two CD8 naive and one CD8 memory.

General study findings and limits: Estimated richness values were generally larger in naive subsets than in memory subsets.

The CDR3 covers 16 residues. From germline, CDR1 is SGHAT and CDR2 FQNNGV. V shed 4 bases and J 0 bases; nucleotides not matched to a gene: 8. The sample comprised memory CD4+ T cells sorted from blood. Subset of the sample: CD45RA-negative fraction. This TCR was sampled from a woman aged 25 to 39 in good health. The gene calls are TRBV11-2 and TRBJ2-7; TRBD2 aligns across 8 bases. DNA of the CDR3: TGTGCCAGCAGCTCACTTAGCGGGGCTTTCTCCTACGAGCAGTACTTC. This encodes CASSSLSGAFSYEQYF.